The 5 T cell receptor beta chains below were found in one sample sequenced in a study of cytomegalovirus exposure and HLA in healthy donors (dated by TCRdb to between 2016 and 2019). The library was prepared using the immunoSEQ multiplex PCR assay. For the multiplex PCR, a mixture combining 60 forward primers for TCR Vbeta segments and 13 reverse primers for TCR Jbeta segments was used. TCRdb retrieved this table from immuneACCESS and kept in-frame rearrangements only. Not all clones are present; in checked studies, unresolved V genes account for under half, and no reason is known for the remainder. The sample table contains around 170,000 clones; only one count was recorded for over 70% of them. Approximately 3.4% of the sample belongs to the ten largest clones. The sequencing input was PBMCs. All receptors come from a woman in her forties or fifties in good health and CMV-seropositive.

The chain links TRBV5-1 to TRBJ2-3; D is possibly TRBD1 (6 bases). Germline lookup yields CDR1 SGHRS and CDR2 YFSETQ. With 0 bases removed from V and 5 bases from J, the gap between germline ends came to 7 bases. This CDR3 has 13 residues. CDR3: CASSLEGEDTQYF. The CDR3 coding sequence is TGCGCCAGCAGCTTGGAGGGGGAAGATACGCAGTATTTT.

A few counts support this clone. The V gene is TRBV7-8, the J gene TRBJ2-1; TRBD2 agrees at 7 bases. CDR1 SGHVS and CDR2 FQNEAQ come from the germline V gene. There are 14 residues in the CDR3. V lost 4 bases, J lost 2 bases, and 2 bases stayed unmatched. CDR3 residues: CASSSRETYNEQFF. DNA of the CDR3: TGTGCCAGCAGCTCGCGGGAGACCTACAATGAGCAGTTCTTC.

This chain connects TRBV4-2 to TRBJ2-2, with 14 bases fitting TRBD2. Germline V CDR1 and CDR2: LGHNA, YNFKEQ. J lost 7 bases, V lost 0 bases, and 10 bases had no gene match. This CDR3 has 19 amino acids. The CDR3 nucleotides are TGTGCCAGCAGCCAAGAGATAAGACTAGCGGGGGGGCGAGGCGGGGAGCTGTTTTTT. This translates into CASSQEIRLAGGRGGELFF.

This clone turned up a few times. The rearrangement joins TRBV28 to TRBJ1-1; a weak D match, TRBD1 (6 bases). Trimming removed 8 bases from V and 0 bases from J, with 16 bases in between. The CDR3 is made up of 15 amino acids. Germline V gene sequence: CDR1 MDHEN, CDR2 SYDVKM. In DNA form, the CDR3 reads TGTGCCAGCTTCCATTTGGACAGTTTGAACACTGAAGCTTTCTTT. This encodes CASFHLDSLNTEAFF.

The chain combines TRBV2 with TRBJ2-3; 7 nucleotides line up with TRBD1. Losses at the gene ends were 4 bases for V and 2 bases for J; bases not matched to a gene: 6. The CDR3 runs to 15 residues. Germline loops: CDR1 SNHLY, CDR2 FYNNEI. The CDR3 reads CASSGDRQVTDTQYF. The CDR3 region has the DNA TGTGCCAGCAGTGGGGACAGACAGGTCACAGATACGCAGTATTTT. The entire variable domain, with the rest obtained from reference TRBV2 and TRBJ2-3, is as follows: EPEVTQTPSHQVTQMGQEVILRCVPISNHLYFYWYRQILGQKVEFLVSFYNNEISEKSEIFDDQFSVERPDGSNFTLKIRSTKLEDSAMYFCASSGDRQVTDTQYFGPGTRLTVL.